One sample yielded the 11 T cell receptor beta chains listed below, sequenced in a study of T cell responses to AZD1222 COVID-19 vaccine. Profiling relied on immunoSEQ multiplex PCR, and the TCRdb table lists in-frame clones only, not all of them. This sample carries 65,000 to 85,000 clones, 80% to 90% of them seen once, and the ten largest clones take under 11%. Sequences were derived from peripheral blood, sampled 28 days after the second AZD1222 dose. The receptor source for this set is an adult who received the AZD1222 COVID-19 vaccine.

This chain links TRBV25-1 with TRBJ2-2; maybe TRBD2 (5 bases). Trimming pared 1 base from V and 0 bases from J, leaving 15 bases between. Germline V lookup: CDR1 MGHDK, CDR2 SYGVNS. The CDR3 spans 18 residues. DNA for the CDR3: TGTGCCAGCAGTGAATTAGGACTTTTAGGTTCGAACACCGGGGAGCTGTTTTTT. Its protein is CASSELGLLGSNTGELFF.

This clone is a singleton in its sample. This sequence joins TRBV7-8 and TRBJ2-1; 9 nucleotides align to TRBD1. Germline trimming cut 1 base from V and 6 bases from J; bases unmatched to any gene: 4. Germline CDR1 is SGHVS and CDR2 is FQNEAQ. The length of the CDR3 is 15 residues. The CDR3: CASSLVWTGVNEQFF. The DNA for the CDR3 is TGTGCCAGCAGCTTAGTGTGGACAGGGGTCAATGAGCAGTTCTTC.

This chain connects TRBV7-9 to TRBJ2-5; possibly TRBD1 for D (5 bases). Deletions cut 1 base from V and 5 bases from J, with 14 bases between. Germline assignment: CDR1 SEHNR and CDR2 FQNEAQ (reference sequence). The CDR3 contains 15 residues. The chain's CDR3 is CASSLVFRAEETQYF. CDR3 nucleotides: TGTGCCAGCAGCTTAGTTTTCAGGGCTGAGGAGACCCAGTACTTC. The full variable domain, completed using reference TRBV7-9 and TRBJ2-5, is DTGVSQNPRHKITKRGQNVTFRCDPISEHNRLYWYRQTLGQGPEFLTYFQNEAQLEKSRLLSDRFSAERPKGSFSTLEIQRTEQGDSAMYLCASSLVFRAEETQYFGPGTRLLVL.

The chain links TRBV5-1 to TRBJ1-5; tentative D call: TRBD1 (5 bases). V was cut by 2 bases and J by 3 bases, with 21 bases left in between. Germline-derived CDR1 and CDR2 are SGHRS and YFSETQ. This CDR3 spans 18 amino acids. In DNA form, the CDR3 reads TGCGCCAGCAGCTTAGCTACCGGCAGGGAGCAACCCAATCAGCCCCAGCATTTT. It encodes CASSLATGREQPNQPQHF. Full variable domain (rest looked up from reference TRBV5-1 and TRBJ1-5): KAGVTQTPRYLIKTRGQQVTLSCSPISGHRSVSWYQQTPGQGLQFLFEYFSETQRNKGNFPGRFSGRQFSNSRSEMNVSTLELGDSALYLCASSLATGREQPNQPQHFGDGTRLSIL.

The chain carries TRBV19 and TRBJ1-4; no firm D call. The CDR3 covers 13 residues. Germline V gives CDR1 LNHDA, CDR2 SQIVND (reference sequence). Trimming removed 5 bases from V and 7 bases from J, with 11 bases in between. CDR3 nucleotide sequence: TGTGCCAGTAGTGGTCGGGGAGTTGAAAAACTGTTTTTT. Translation gives CASSGRGVEKLFF.

This clone has only one observation. The chain employs TRBV13 and TRBJ1-4, with a weak D call TRBD1 (6 bases). This CDR3 is 16 amino acids long. Germline assignment: CDR1 PRHDT and CDR2 FYEKMQ (reference sequence). V shed 0 bases and J shed 0 bases, with 8 bases lying between them. CDR3 sequence: CASSLGYRATNEKLFF. CDR3 DNA: TGTGCCAGCAGCTTAGGCTACAGGGCAACTAATGAAAAACTGTTTTTT. Complete variable domain (other parts from reference TRBV13 and TRBJ1-4): AAGVIQSPRHLIKEKRETATLKCYPIPRHDTVYWYQQGPGQDPQFLISFYEKMQSDKGSIPDRFSAQQFSDYHSELNMSSLELGDSALYFCASSLGYRATNEKLFFGSGTQLSVL.

The rearrangement joins TRBV10-2 to TRBJ2-2; tentatively, D is TRBD1 or TRBD2 (6 bases each). CDR1 and CDR2 from the germline V gene are WSHSY and SAAADI. The CDR3 consists of 14 residues. Trimming pared 8 bases from V and 4 bases from J, leaving 14 bases between. The CDR3 bases are TGCGCCAGCCGTCTCGGGGGCACCACCGGGGAGCTGTTTTTT. Translated, it gives CASRLGGTTGELFF.

The chain uses TRBV18 and TRBJ2-7; 13 bases align to TRBD2. V gave up 3 bases and J gave up 0 bases; unmatched junction bases: 8. The germline CDR1 and CDR2 sequences are KGHSH and LQKENI. This CDR3 region has 18 residues. The DNA of the CDR3 is TGTGCCAGCTCACCTAGGACTAGCGGGGGTTTTAGCTCCTACGAGCAGTACTTC. Its translation: CASSPRTSGGFSSYEQYF.

This chain connects TRBV9 to TRBJ2-3; 8 bases are shared with TRBD1. This CDR3 comprises 15 residues. Per germline, CDR1 SGDLS and CDR2 YYNGEE. With V trimmed by 3 bases and J by 1 base, 4 bases remained unmatched. CDR3 amino acids: CASSAQGGGTDTQYF. In DNA, the CDR3 is TGTGCCAGCAGCGCACAGGGGGGTGGCACAGATACGCAGTATTTT.

V and J are TRBV7-9 and TRBJ2-7, with D unresolved. The CDR3 has 14 residues. Germline CDR1 SEHNR, CDR2 FQNEAQ (reference sequence). The ends were cut back, 6 bases at V and 2 bases at J, with 14 bases in the middle. The CDR3 reads CASSSSKAPYEQYF. CDR3 nucleotide sequence: TGTGCCAGCAGTTCATCAAAAGCCCCCTACGAGCAGTACTTC. Together with reference TRBV7-9 and TRBJ2-7, the CDR3 gives the full variable domain: DTGVSQNPRHKITKRGQNVTFRCDPISEHNRLYWYRQTLGQGPEFLTYFQNEAQLEKSRLLSDRFSAERPKGSFSTLEIQRTEQGDSAMYLCASSSSKAPYEQYFGPGTRLTVT.

The chain recombines TRBV29-1 with TRBJ2-5; D is unresolved. The V gene's germline CDR1 is SQVTM and CDR2 ANQGSEA. Trimming stripped 7 bases from V and 3 bases from J, with 18 bases between. The CDR3 contains 14 residues. CDR3 sequence: CSGPPSEKKETQYF. Here the CDR3 DNA reads TGCAGCGGGCCCCCGAGTGAGAAAAAAGAGACCCAGTACTTC.